This T cell receptor beta chain stems from a study of T-cell memory formation after mild COVID-19. Turning to the study itself: TCR clusters were largely donor specific. Notes on the study in general: Memory from before infection featured some responding clones, which suggests cross-reactive memory joined. Contracting CD4+ clones were located mainly in CM and EM, and CD8+ clones in EMRA.

For this clonotype: Its cognate antigen is unknown.

The 5'RACE method, run with constant-segment primers, produced TCR alpha and TCR beta cDNA libraries (carrying sample barcodes and UMIs). TCRdb itself ran the 5' RACE reads through MiXCR, one entry per CDR3 protein. The repertoire holds a few hundred thousand distinct CDR3 sequences, with approximately 29% as singletons. The CDR3 is 15 amino acids. The ends lost 4 bases at V and 2 bases at J; junction bases unmatched: 7. Germline CDR1 SGHRS, CDR2 YFSETQ. This rearrangement joins TRBV5-1 to TRBJ2-5, with TRBD2 matching over 8 bases. This TCR derives from an adult woman who had mild COVID-19 (a few samples of this study predate the infection). Cell type and time point are not known. Sequencing used PBMCs or a T cell subset sorted from them (not recorded which). In DNA, the CDR3 is TGCGCCAGCAGCCGGCCGGGACTAGAACAAGAGACCCAGTACTTC. The encoded protein is CASSRPGLEQETQYF.